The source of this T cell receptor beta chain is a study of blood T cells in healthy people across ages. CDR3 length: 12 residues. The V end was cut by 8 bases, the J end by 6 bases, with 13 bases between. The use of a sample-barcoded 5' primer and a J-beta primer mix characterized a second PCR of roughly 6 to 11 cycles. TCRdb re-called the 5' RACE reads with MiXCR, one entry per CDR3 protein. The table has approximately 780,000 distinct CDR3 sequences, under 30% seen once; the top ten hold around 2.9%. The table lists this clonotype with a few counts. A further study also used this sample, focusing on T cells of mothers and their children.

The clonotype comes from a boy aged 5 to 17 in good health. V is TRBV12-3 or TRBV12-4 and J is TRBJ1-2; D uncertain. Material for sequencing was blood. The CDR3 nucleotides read TGTGCCAGCTCATCTCGCCGGGATGGCTACACCTTC. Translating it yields CASSSRRDGYTF.